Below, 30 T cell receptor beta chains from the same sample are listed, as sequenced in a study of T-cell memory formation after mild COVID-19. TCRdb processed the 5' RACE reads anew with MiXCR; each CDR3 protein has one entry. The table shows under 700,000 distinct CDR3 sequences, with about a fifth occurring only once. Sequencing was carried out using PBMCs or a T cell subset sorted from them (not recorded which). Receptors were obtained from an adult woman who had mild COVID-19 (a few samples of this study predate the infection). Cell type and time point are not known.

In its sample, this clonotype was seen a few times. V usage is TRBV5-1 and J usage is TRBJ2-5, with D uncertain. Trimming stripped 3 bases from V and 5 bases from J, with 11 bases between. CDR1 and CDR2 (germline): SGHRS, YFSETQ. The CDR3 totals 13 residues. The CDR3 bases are TGCGCCAGCAGCTCTCAGGTTCCGGAGACCCAGTACTTC. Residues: CASSSQVPETQYF.

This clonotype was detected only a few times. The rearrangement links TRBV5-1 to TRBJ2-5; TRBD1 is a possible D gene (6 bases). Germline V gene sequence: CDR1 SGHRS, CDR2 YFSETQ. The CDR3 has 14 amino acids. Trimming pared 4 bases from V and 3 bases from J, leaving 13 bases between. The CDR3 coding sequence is TGCGCCAGCAGCCCAGGGGCCGCCGAAGAGACCCAGTACTTC. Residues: CASSPGAAEETQYF.

The CDR3 coding sequence is TGCGCCAGCAGCCAGGTACGACAGGAGACTAACTATGGCTACACCTTC. Translation: CASSQVRQETNYGYTF. The chain joins TRBV4-1 to TRBJ1-2, with D perhaps matching TRBD1 (6 bases). Deletions cut 3 bases from V and 0 bases from J, with 14 bases between. This CDR3 comprises 16 residues. The germline V gene encodes CDR1 MGHRA and CDR2 YSYEKL.

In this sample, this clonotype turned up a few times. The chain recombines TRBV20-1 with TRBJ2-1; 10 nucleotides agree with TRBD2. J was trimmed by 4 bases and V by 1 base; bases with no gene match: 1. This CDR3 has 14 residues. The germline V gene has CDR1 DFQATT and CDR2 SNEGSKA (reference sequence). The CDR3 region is CSARVSGGYNEQFF. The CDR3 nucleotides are TGCAGTGCTAGAGTTAGCGGGGGGTACAATGAGCAGTTCTTC.

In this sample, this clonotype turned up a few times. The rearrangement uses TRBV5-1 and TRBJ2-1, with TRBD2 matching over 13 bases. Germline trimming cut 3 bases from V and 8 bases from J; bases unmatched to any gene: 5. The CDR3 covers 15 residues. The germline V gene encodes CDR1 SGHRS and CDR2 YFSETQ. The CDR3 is CASSSGTSGEYEQFF. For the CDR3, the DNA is TGCGCCAGCAGCTCCGGGACTAGCGGGGAATATGAGCAGTTCTTC.

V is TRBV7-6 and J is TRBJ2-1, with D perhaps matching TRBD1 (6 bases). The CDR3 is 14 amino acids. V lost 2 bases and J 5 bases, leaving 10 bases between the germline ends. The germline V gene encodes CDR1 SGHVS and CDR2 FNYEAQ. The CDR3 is CASSLTPGDNEQFF. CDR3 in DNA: TGTGCCAGCAGCTTAACCCCAGGGGACAATGAGCAGTTCTTC.

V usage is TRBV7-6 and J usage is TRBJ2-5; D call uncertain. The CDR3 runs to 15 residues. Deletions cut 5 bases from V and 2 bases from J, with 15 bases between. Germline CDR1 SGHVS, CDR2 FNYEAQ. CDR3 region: CASSPPRVGQETQYF. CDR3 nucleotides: TGTGCCAGCAGCCCCCCGCGAGTGGGTCAAGAGACCCAGTACTTC.

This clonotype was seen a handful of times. The CDR3 reads CASRPGQVNTEAFF. For the CDR3, the DNA is TGTGCCAGCAGGCCGGGACAGGTGAACACTGAAGCTTTCTTT. The gene calls are TRBV6-1 and TRBJ1-1, with 8 bases fitting TRBD1. Germline CDR1 reads MNHNS; CDR2 reads SASEGT. V lost 6 bases to trimming and J lost 0 bases; unmatched junction nucleotides: 3. The CDR3 contains 14 residues.

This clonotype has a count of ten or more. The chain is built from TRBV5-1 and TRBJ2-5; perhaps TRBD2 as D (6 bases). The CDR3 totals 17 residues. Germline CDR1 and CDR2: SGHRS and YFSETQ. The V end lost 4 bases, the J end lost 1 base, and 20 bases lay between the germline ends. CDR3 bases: TGCGCCAGCAGCCCCCCCCGCGCGGGGTTTAGCCAAGAGACCCAGTACTTC. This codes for CASSPPRAGFSQETQYF.

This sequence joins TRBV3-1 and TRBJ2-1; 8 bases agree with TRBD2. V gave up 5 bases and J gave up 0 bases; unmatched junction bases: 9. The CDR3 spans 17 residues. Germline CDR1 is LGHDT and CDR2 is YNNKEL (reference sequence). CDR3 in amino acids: CASSSLSGASSYNEQFF. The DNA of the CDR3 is TGTGCCAGCAGCTCTCTTAGCGGGGCCAGCTCCTACAATGAGCAGTTCTTC.

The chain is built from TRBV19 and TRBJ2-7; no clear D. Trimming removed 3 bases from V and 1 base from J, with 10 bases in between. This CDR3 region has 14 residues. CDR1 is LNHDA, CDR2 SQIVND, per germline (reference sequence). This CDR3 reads CASSIGSRSYEQYF. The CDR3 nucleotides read TGTGCCAGTAGTATTGGAAGCAGATCCTACGAGCAGTACTTC. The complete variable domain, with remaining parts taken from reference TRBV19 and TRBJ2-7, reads DGGITQSPKYLFRKEGQNVTLSCEQNLNHDAMYWYRQDPGQGLRLIYYSQIVNDFQKGDIAEGYSVSREKKESFPLTVTSAQKNPTAFYLCASSIGSRSYEQYFGPGTRLTVT.

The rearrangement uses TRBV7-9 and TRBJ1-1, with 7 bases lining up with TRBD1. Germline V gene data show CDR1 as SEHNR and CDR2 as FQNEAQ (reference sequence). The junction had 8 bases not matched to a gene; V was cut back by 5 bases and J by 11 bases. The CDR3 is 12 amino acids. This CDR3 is CASSRGQDRAFF. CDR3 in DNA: TGTGCCAGCAGCAGAGGACAGGATCGGGCTTTCTTT.

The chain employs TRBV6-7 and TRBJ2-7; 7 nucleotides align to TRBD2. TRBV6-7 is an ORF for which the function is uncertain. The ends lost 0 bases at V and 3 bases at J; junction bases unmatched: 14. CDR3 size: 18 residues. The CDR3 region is CASSYSTGPSGGVYEQYF. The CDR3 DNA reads TGTGCCAGCAGTTACTCGACGGGCCCTTCGGGGGGAGTCTACGAGCAGTACTTC.

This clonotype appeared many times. The CDR3 DNA sequence: TGTGCCAGCAGCGGCTCTGGGGCCAACGTCCTGACTTTC. It is translated as CASSGSGANVLTF. The chain has TRBV7-3 and TRBJ2-6; D unclear. The germline V gene has CDR1 SGHTA and CDR2 FQGTGA. This CDR3 is built from 13 residues. V lost 5 bases to trimming and J lost 0 bases, with 2 bases between them. Full variable domain (missing parts from reference TRBV7-3 and TRBJ2-6): GAGVSQTPSNKVTEKGKYVELRCDPISGHTALYWYRQSLGQGPEFLIYFQGTGAADDSGLPNDRFFAVRPEGSVSTLKIQRTERGDSAVYLCASSGSGANVLTFGAGSRLTVL.

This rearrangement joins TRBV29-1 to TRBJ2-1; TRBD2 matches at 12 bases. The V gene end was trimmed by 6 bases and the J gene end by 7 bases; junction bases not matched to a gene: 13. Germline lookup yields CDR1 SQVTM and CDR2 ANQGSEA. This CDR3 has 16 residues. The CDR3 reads CSVREGLAGGRNEQFF. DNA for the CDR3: TGCAGCGTCAGGGAGGGGCTAGCGGGGGGGCGGAATGAGCAGTTCTTC.

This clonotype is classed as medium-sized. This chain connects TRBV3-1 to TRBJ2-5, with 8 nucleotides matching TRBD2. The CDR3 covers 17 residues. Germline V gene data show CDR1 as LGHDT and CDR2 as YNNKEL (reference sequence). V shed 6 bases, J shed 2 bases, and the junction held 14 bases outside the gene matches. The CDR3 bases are TGTGCCAGCAGTCTCAACTCATTAAGCGGGGGACAAGAGACCCAGTACTTC. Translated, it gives CASSLNSLSGGQETQYF.

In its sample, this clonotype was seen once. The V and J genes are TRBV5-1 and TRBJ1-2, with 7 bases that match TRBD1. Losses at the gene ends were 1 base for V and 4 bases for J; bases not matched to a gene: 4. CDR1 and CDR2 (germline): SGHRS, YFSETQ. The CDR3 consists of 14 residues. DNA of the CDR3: TGCGCCAGCAGCTTGTCCCGGGACAGCTATGGCTACACCTTC. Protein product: CASSLSRDSYGYTF.

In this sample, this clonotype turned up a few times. CDR3 nucleotide sequence: TGTGCCAGCAGTTTCGGGCTCAACGAGCAGTACTTC. Protein: CASSFGLNEQYF. This chain joins TRBV12-3 or TRBV12-4 and TRBJ2-7, with D hard to call. V was clipped by 3 bases and J by 5 bases, with 8 bases between them. The CDR3 runs to 12 residues.

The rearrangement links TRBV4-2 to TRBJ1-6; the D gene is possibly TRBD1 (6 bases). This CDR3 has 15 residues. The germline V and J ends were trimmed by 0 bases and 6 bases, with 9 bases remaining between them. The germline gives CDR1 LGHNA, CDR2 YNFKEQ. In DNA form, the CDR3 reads TGTGCCAGCAGCCAAGAGGTACAGGGTAATTCACCCCTCCACTTT. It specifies CASSQEVQGNSPLHF.

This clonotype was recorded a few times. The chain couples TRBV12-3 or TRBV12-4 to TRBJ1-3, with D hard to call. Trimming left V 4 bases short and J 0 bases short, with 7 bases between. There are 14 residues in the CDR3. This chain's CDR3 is CASSSARSGNTIYF. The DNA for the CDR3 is TGTGCCAGCAGTTCAGCCCGCTCTGGAAACACCATATATTTT.

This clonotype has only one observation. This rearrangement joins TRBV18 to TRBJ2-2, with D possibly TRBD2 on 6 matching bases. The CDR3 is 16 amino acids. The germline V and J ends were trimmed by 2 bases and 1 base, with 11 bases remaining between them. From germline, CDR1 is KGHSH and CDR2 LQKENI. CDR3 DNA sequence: TGTGCCAGCTCACCAGAAGGGAGGAGGAACACCGGGGAGCTGTTTTTT. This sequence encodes CASSPEGRRNTGELFF.

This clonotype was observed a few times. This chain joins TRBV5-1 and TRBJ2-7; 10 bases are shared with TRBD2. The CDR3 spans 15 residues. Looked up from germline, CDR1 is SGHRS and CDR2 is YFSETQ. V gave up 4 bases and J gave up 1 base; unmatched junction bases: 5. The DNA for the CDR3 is TGCGCCAGCAGCGTTACGACTAGCGGGTCCTACGAGCAGTACTTC. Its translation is CASSVTTSGSYEQYF.

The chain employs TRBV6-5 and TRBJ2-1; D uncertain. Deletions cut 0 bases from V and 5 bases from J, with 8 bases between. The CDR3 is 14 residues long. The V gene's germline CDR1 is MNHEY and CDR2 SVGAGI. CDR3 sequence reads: CASSYSSVNNEQFF. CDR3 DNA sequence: TGTGCCAGCAGTTACTCGAGTGTGAACAATGAGCAGTTCTTC.

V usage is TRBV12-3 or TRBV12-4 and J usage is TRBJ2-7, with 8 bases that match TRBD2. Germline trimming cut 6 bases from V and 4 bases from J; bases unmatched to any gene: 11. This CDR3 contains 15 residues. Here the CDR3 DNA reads TGTGCCAGCAGCACCGGGGGGGCGGGAGTGTACGAGCAGTACTTC. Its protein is CASSTGGAGVYEQYF.

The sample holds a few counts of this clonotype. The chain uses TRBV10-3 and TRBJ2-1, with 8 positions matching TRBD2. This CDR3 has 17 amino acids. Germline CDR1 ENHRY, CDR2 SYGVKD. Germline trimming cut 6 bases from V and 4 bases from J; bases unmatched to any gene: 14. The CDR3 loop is CAISSTGGGPLYNEQFF. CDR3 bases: TGTGCCATCAGCTCCACTGGCGGGGGGCCGCTTTACAATGAGCAGTTCTTC.

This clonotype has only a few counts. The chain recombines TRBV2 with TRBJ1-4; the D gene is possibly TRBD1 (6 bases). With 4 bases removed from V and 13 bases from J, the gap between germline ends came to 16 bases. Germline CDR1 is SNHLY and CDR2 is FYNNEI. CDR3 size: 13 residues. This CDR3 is CASSGSTGQRLFF. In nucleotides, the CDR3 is TGTGCCAGCAGTGGGAGTACAGGGCAGAGACTGTTTTTT.

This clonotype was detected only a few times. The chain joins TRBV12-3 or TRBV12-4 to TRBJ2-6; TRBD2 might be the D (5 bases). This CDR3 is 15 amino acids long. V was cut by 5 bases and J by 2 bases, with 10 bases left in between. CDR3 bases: TGTGCCAGCAGTGACTGGGGAGCTGGGGCCAACGTCCTGACTTTC. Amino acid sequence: CASSDWGAGANVLTF.

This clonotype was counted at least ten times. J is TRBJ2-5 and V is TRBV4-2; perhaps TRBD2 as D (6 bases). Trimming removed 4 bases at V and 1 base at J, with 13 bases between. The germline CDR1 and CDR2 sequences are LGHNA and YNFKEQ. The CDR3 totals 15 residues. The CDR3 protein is CASSLIISGQETQYF. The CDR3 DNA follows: TGTGCCAGCAGCCTTATCATTAGCGGCCAAGAGACCCAGTACTTC.

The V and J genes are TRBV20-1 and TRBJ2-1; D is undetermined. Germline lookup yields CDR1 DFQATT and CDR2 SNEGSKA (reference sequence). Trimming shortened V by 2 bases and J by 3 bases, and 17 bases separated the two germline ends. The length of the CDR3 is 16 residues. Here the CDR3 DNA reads TGCAGTGCTAGAATTCTTGAGGCGAGGCACTACAATGAGCAGTTCTTC. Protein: CSARILEARHYNEQFF.

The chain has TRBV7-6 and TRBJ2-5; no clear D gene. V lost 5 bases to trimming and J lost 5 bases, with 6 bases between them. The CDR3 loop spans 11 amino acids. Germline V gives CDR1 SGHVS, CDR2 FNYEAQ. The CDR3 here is CASSTLETQYF. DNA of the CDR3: TGTGCCAGCAGCACCCTGGAGACCCAGTACTTC.